These T cell receptor beta chains were read from a single sample in a study of T cells after yellow fever vaccination. In TCRdb, the 5' RACE reads were re-called with MiXCR into one record per CDR3 protein. The sample lists a few hundred thousand distinct CDR3 sequences, roughly 6.2% occurring once. The material was PBMCs, obtained 5 days after the yellow fever booster vaccination. These TCRs come from a man younger than 45 who received the YFV17D yellow fever vaccine. CDR3s include the opening cysteine and the closing phenylalanine or tryptophan. A D gene is named only where the DNA matches it firmly. Expanded clones get a size class; other rows say once, few or many, or leave the size out.

17 TRBJ2-3 . TRBV12-3/TRBV12-4 . TGTGCCAGCGCATTAACTCCGTCGAGGCGGGACACAGATACGCAGTATTTT CASALTPSRRDTDTQYF
15 TRBJ2-7 TRBD2 TRBV6-5 many TGTGCCAGCAGTTCGCTAGCGGGAGGTACCTACGAGCAGTACTTC CASSSLAGGTYEQYF
13 TRBJ2-2 . TRBV24-1 . TGTGCCACAAACGGGGAGAACACCGGGGAGCTGTTTTTT CATNGENTGELFF
14 TRBJ2-5 TRBD2 TRBV20-1 . TGCAGTGCTCCCCGATCAGCGGGGCAAGAGACCCAGTACTTC CSAPRSAGQETQYF
16 TRBJ2-1 TRBD2 TRBV15 . TGTGCCACCAGTGGGACTAGCGGGAACTCCTACAATGAGCAGTTCTTC CATSGTSGNSYNEQFF
15 TRBJ2-7 . TRBV10-3 many TGTGCCATCAGTGAGTACGGGGGCGACTCCTACGAGCAGTACTTC CAISEYGGDSYEQYF
17 TRBJ2-1 TRBD2 TRBV9 . TGTGCCAGCAGCCCCGAGGGACTAGCGGACTATTACAATGAGCAGTTCTTC CASSPEGLADYYNEQFF
13 TRBJ2-5 . TRBV6-1 . TGTGCCAGCAGCGGGGGTATTCAAGAGACCCAGTACTTC CASSGGIQETQYF
16 TRBJ2-7 TRBD2 TRBV7-9 . TGTGCCAGCAGCCTCGGGGAGGGCCCCCGATTCTACGAGCAGTACTTC CASSLGEGPRFYEQYF
15 TRBJ2-3 . TRBV6-2/TRBV6-3 many TGTGCCAGCAGCCCCTTCAGGGGATCCACAGATACGCAGTATTTT CASSPFRGSTDTQYF
18 TRBJ2-1 TRBD2 TRBV5-1 many TGCGCCAGCAGCTTTCGCGGCTCGCCTAGCGGGAGATTCGATGAGCAGTTCTTC CASSFRGSPSGRFDEQFF
13 TRBJ2-5 . TRBV11-2 . TGTGCCAGCAGCAACAGCCGGGGGGAGACCCAGTACTTC CASSNSRGETQYF
14 TRBJ2-2 TRBD2 TRBV27 . TGTGCCAGCAGTACCCGTCTAGCGGGCGGGGAGCTGTTTTTT CASSTRLAGGELFF
17 TRBJ2-2 . TRBV6-2/TRBV6-3 many TGTGCCAGCAGTTACTCGTTAGCGCGCGCGAACACCGGGGAGCTGTTTTTT CASSYSLARANTGELFF
13 TRBJ2-1 . TRBV12-3/TRBV12-4 few TGTGCCAGCAGCCTTTGGCTATACAATGAGCAGTTCTTC CASSLWLYNEQFF
11 TRBJ1-1 . TRBV29-1 few TGCAGCGGTACGACAGTCACTGAAGCTTTCTTT CSGTTVTEAFF
15 TRBJ2-3 . TRBV3-1 many TGTGCCAGCAGCCGGGGGGTGACTAGCACAGATACGCAGTATTTT CASSRGVTSTDTQYF
19 TRBJ2-1 TRBD2 TRBV6-2/TRBV6-3 . TGTGCCAGCAGTTACTCTCTATACGGGGCTAGCGGGGGCCACAATGAGCAGTTCTTC CASSYSLYGASGGHNEQFF